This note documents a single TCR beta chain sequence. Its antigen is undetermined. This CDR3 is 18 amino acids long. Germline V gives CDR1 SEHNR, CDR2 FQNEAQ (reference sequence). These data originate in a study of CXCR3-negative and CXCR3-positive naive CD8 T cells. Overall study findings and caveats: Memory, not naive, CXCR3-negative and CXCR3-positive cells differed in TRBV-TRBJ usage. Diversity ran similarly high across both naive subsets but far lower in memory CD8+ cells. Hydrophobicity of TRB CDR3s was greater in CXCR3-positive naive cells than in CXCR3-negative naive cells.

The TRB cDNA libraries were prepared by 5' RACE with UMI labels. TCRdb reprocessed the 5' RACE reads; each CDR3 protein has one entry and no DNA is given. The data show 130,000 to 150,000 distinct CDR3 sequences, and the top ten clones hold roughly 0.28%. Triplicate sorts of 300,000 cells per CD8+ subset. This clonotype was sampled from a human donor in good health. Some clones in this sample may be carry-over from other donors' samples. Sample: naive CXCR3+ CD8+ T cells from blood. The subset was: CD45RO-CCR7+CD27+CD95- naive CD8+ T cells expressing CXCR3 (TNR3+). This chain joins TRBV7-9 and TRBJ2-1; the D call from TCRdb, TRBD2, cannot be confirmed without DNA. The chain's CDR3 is CASSLGGGARHSYNEQFF.